One sample yielded the 25 T cell receptor beta chains listed below, sequenced in a study of human T cells and chemical hapten exposure. MiXCR was run by TCRdb on the RACE reads, yielding one entry per CDR3 protein. The repertoire holds fewer than 50,000 distinct CDR3 sequences, 7.6% seen once, with over 1% in the top ten. Indicated time point: pre-sensitization, week 0. Documented treatment: therapeutic diphenylcyclopropenone sensitization with weekly scalp DPC. The material sequenced was whole blood, taken in connection with sensitization to the hapten diphenylcyclopropenone (DPC). These receptors were collected from a woman in her 50s with alopecia areata. Some clones in this sample may be carry-over from other donors' samples.

Many counts were recorded for this clonotype. This sequence joins TRBV5-4 and TRBJ2-3, with no clear D. Germline V gives CDR1 SGHNT, CDR2 YYREEE (reference sequence). The CDR3 extends over 15 amino acids. V was clipped by 0 bases and J by 7 bases, with 15 bases between them. The CDR3 region is CASSLGLPSSNTQYF. The CDR3 DNA is TGTGCCAGCAGCTTGGGTCTCCCCAGTTCGAATACGCAGTATTTT. Full variable domain (outside the CDR3, taken from reference TRBV5-4 and TRBJ2-3): ETGVTQSPTHLIKTRGQQVTLRCSSQSGHNTVSWYQQALGQGPQFIFQYYREEENGRGNFPPRFSGLQFPNYSSELNVNALELDDSALYLCASSLGLPSSNTQYFGPGTRLTVL.

The V gene is TRBV29-1, the J gene TRBJ2-5; weak D call: TRBD2 (6 bases). Germline V lookup: CDR1 SQVTM, CDR2 ANQGSEA. Trimming left V 4 bases short and J 4 bases short, with 7 bases between. CDR3 length equals 11 residues. CDR3 amino acids: CSVGRAETQYF. The CDR3 DNA sequence: TGCAGCGTTGGGAGGGCAGAGACCCAGTACTTC.

This chain connects TRBV29-1 to TRBJ2-7, with TRBD1 matching over 8 bases. V lost 6 bases, J lost 3 bases, and 4 bases stayed unmatched. The V gene's germline CDR1 is SQVTM and CDR2 ANQGSEA. The CDR3 is made up of 12 amino acids. CDR3 loop: CSVNRGVYEQYF. Here the CDR3 DNA reads TGCAGCGTCAACAGGGGGGTCTACGAGCAGTACTTC.

In its sample, this clonotype was seen a few times. The V call is TRBV6-5, the J call TRBJ2-2; no clear D gene. This CDR3 region has 14 residues. CDR1 MNHEY and CDR2 SVGAGI come from the germline V gene. Trimming removed 1 base at V and 1 base at J, with 4 bases between. The DNA of the CDR3 is TGTGCCAGCAGTTACTTCAGGAACACCGGGGAGCTGTTTTTT. As protein: CASSYFRNTGELFF.

This clonotype was detected ten times or more. The chain carries TRBV7-9 and TRBJ2-3; D is perhaps TRBD2 (5 bases). Deletions cut 9 bases from V and 2 bases from J, with 24 bases between. Germline V gene sequence: CDR1 SEHNR, CDR2 FQNEAQ (reference sequence). The CDR3 totals 17 residues. The CDR3 reads CASLPGISAVLTDTQYF. The CDR3, as DNA: TGTGCCAGTCTCCCCGGGATAAGTGCCGTGCTCACAGATACGCAGTATTTT.

This clonotype was counted only a few times. The chain uses TRBV30 and TRBJ1-1; D not resolved. V gave up 5 bases and J gave up 5 bases, with 24 bases separating them. There are 16 residues in the CDR3. Germline-derived CDR1 and CDR2 are GTSNPN and SVGIG (reference sequence). CDR3: CAWGSPSGMARTEAFF. In DNA, the CDR3 is TGTGCCTGGGGGAGCCCCAGCGGGATGGCGAGGACTGAAGCTTTCTTT.

This clonotype was picked up many times. This sequence joins TRBV7-2 and TRBJ2-2; D is unresolved. This CDR3 has 13 residues. Germline CDR1 reads SGHTA; CDR2 reads FQGNSA. V lost 3 bases to trimming and J lost 6 bases, with 8 bases between them. Here the CDR3 DNA reads TGTGCCAGCAGCTTCTATGAGTCCGGGGAGCTGTTTTTT. It translates to CASSFYESGELFF.

Ten or more counts support this clonotype. This sequence joins TRBV20-1 and TRBJ1-4; possibly TRBD1 for D (5 bases). The CDR3 has 12 residues. V dropped 2 bases and J dropped 8 bases, with 9 bases sitting between them. Germline V lookup: CDR1 DFQATT, CDR2 SNEGSKA (reference sequence). Here the CDR3 DNA reads TGCAGTGCTAGATGGACACTAGAAAAACTGTTTTTT. Translation gives CSARWTLEKLFF.

By share, this clonotype counts as medium-sized. This chain uses TRBV11-3 with TRBJ1-1, with TRBD1 identical over 7 bases. Germline V gene data show CDR1 as SGHNT and CDR2 as YENEEA. The CDR3 length is 18 residues. The trim removed 5 bases at V and 2 bases at J, leaving 17 bases unmatched. CDR3: CASSAHRGRPASNTEAFF. CDR3 sequence (DNA): TGTGCCAGCAGCGCTCATAGGGGGCGGCCAGCCTCAAACACTGAAGCTTTCTTT.

This clonotype has a count of ten or more. The genes are TRBV10-2 and TRBJ2-1, with D possibly called TRBD1 or TRBD2 (6 bases each). V was pared by 2 bases and J by 3 bases, with 17 bases between. Germline lookup yields CDR1 WSHSY and CDR2 SAAADI. The CDR3 contains 17 residues. CDR3 DNA: TGCGCCAGCAGTGAGCAAGGCCGCAGGGGACTCTACAATGAGCAGTTCTTC. This encodes CASSEQGRRGLYNEQFF.

This clonotype was counted at least ten times. The rearrangement uses TRBV3-1 and TRBJ2-5, with D unresolved. This CDR3 is 15 amino acids long. Trimming took 0 bases from V and 4 from J, leaving 12 bases between them. From germline, CDR1 is LGHDT and CDR2 YNNKEL (reference sequence). The chain's CDR3 is CASSQEIGLRETQYF. DNA for the CDR3: TGTGCCAGCAGCCAAGAAATTGGGCTGCGAGAGACCCAGTACTTC.

This clonotype was detected many times. J is TRBJ1-1 and V is TRBV20-1; D gene unclear. The CDR3 is made up of 13 amino acids. V lost 6 bases and J 0 bases, leaving 11 bases between the germline ends. CDR1 and CDR2 from the germline V gene are DFQATT and SNEGSKA (reference sequence). CDR3 sequence (DNA): TGCAGTGCGCAAGGGCAGGTGAACACTGAAGCTTTCTTT. This sequence encodes CSAQGQVNTEAFF.

This clonotype has a count of ten or more. The chain carries TRBV11-2 and TRBJ2-4; D remains unclear. This CDR3 has 15 amino acids. The germline V and J ends were trimmed by 1 base and 1 base, with 8 bases remaining between them. The germline V gene has CDR1 SGHAT and CDR2 FQNNGV. The CDR3 bases are TGTGCCAGCAGCTTAGTACCTCGGGCCAAAAACATTCAGTACTTC. The encoded protein is CASSLVPRAKNIQYF.

This clonotype was found many times. The chain links TRBV12-3 or TRBV12-4 to TRBJ1-1; maybe TRBD1 (6 bases). This CDR3 comprises 15 residues. Deletions cut 5 bases from V and 0 bases from J, with 13 bases between. The CDR3 spells CASSTGQRMNTEAFF. Written as DNA, the CDR3 is TGTGCCAGCAGTACTGGACAGAGGATGAACACTGAAGCTTTCTTT.

The sample holds many counts of this clonotype. J is TRBJ2-5 and V is TRBV6-4; perhaps TRBD2 as D (5 bases). The germline V gene encodes CDR1 MRHNA and CDR2 SNTAGT. Trimming shortened V by 6 bases and J by 4 bases, and 9 bases separated the two germline ends. This CDR3 comprises 12 residues. Here the CDR3 reads CASRRVGETQYF. CDR3 bases: TGTGCCAGCAGGAGGGTTGGAGAGACCCAGTACTTC.

This clonotype was counted a few times. The genes are TRBV29-1 and TRBJ2-5; TRBD2 aligns across 10 bases. Germline CDR1 and CDR2: SQVTM and ANQGSEA. V was clipped by 6 bases and J by 5 bases; unmatched bases: 9. The length of the CDR3 is 14 residues. The CDR3 DNA reads TGCAGCGTCCCGCTAGCGGGAGTAGGTGAGACCCAGTACTTC. The encoded protein is CSVPLAGVGETQYF.

The V call is TRBV29-1, the J call TRBJ2-7; perhaps D is TRBD1 or TRBD2 (5 bases each). Germline V gene sequence: CDR1 SQVTM, CDR2 ANQGSEA. The CDR3 consists of 14 residues. Trimming took 0 bases from V and 7 from J, leaving 16 bases between them. CDR3 sequence reads: CSVEDLRGPREQYF. CDR3 bases: TGCAGCGTTGAAGATCTACGGGGCCCGCGGGAGCAGTACTTC.

Many counts were recorded for this clonotype. The V call is TRBV12-3 or TRBV12-4, the J call TRBJ1-1; D not certain. The CDR3 is 11 residues long. V lost 1 base to trimming and J lost 6 bases, with 3 bases between them. CDR3 sequence: CASSLGAEAFF. Written as DNA, the CDR3 is TGTGCCAGCAGTTTAGGAGCTGAAGCTTTCTTT.

Only a few counts were recorded for this clonotype. The chain is built from TRBV2 and TRBJ2-2, with no clear D. Trimming left V 4 bases short and J 1 base short, with 10 bases between. The CDR3 contains 15 residues. Germline V CDR1 and CDR2: SNHLY, FYNNEI. The CDR3 DNA is TGTGCCAGCAGTGTCAAAACAGTGAACACCGGGGAGCTGTTTTTT. Protein: CASSVKTVNTGELFF.

This clonotype was counted many times. This chain uses TRBV12-3 or TRBV12-4 with TRBJ2-2; D is tentatively TRBD1 or TRBD2 (5 bases each). The CDR3 length is 16 residues. V lost 5 bases to trimming and J lost 1 base, with 14 bases between them. CDR3: CASSPEGLQNTGELFF. For the CDR3, the DNA is TGTGCCAGCAGTCCAGAGGGGCTTCAGAACACCGGGGAGCTGTTTTTT.

This clonotype showed up just a few times. The rearrangement links TRBV12-3 or TRBV12-4 to TRBJ1-1, with D maybe TRBD1 (5 bases). Between the trimmed V and J ends, which lost 5 bases and 6 bases, there was a span of 16 bases. The CDR3 covers 14 residues. The CDR3 region is CASSPVQGFAEAFF. CDR3 nucleotides: TGTGCCAGCAGTCCGGTTCAGGGTTTCGCTGAAGCTTTCTTT.

The chain employs TRBV20-1 and TRBJ1-1; D is unclear. The germline V gene has CDR1 DFQATT and CDR2 SNEGSKA (reference sequence). The CDR3 covers 14 residues. The V end was cut by 4 bases, the J end by 1 base, with 13 bases between. The CDR3 nucleotides read TGCAGTGCTACAATTTCGGCTGGGAACACTGAAGCTTTCTTT. This encodes CSATISAGNTEAFF.

There are many counts of this clonotype. This chain joins TRBV11-2 and TRBJ2-2; perhaps D is TRBD1 or TRBD2 (6 bases each). The CDR3 runs to 15 residues. CDR1 is SGHAT, CDR2 FQNNGV, per germline. Trimming removed 2 bases from V and 0 bases from J, with 7 bases in between. The CDR3 reads CASSLRGANTGELFF. The DNA for the CDR3 is TGTGCCAGCAGCTTAAGGGGGGCGAACACCGGGGAGCTGTTTTTT.

This CDR3 reads CASSLDPGDTGELFF. The CDR3 DNA is TGTGCCAGCAGCTTAGATCCCGGGGACACCGGGGAGCTGTTTTTT. This sequence joins TRBV7-2 and TRBJ2-2, with D perhaps TRBD2 (5 bases). This CDR3 comprises 15 residues. Per germline, CDR1 SGHTA and CDR2 FQGNSA. V dropped 1 base and J dropped 3 bases, with 9 bases sitting between them.

This clonotype was seen many times. Here the CDR3 reads CASSYKGQTNYGYTF. CDR3 sequence (DNA): TGTGCCAGCAGCTACAAGGGACAGACTAACTATGGCTACACCTTC. V is TRBV7-2 and J is TRBJ1-2, with TRBD1 matching 7 bases. J gave up 0 bases and V 4 bases, and 5 bases lay outside the gene matches. Germline V lookup: CDR1 SGHTA, CDR2 FQGNSA. The CDR3 covers 15 residues.